These T cell receptor beta chains were read from a single sample in a study of spatial heterogeneity in lung cancer. Using its own MiXCR run on the 5' RACE reads, TCRdb lists one record per CDR3 protein. The repertoire includes fewer than 45,000 distinct CDR3 sequences, approximately 6.2% of them detected once, and roughly 45% sits in the top ten. The sample consisted of PBMCs, taken at surgery. These receptors came from a female donor with early-stage non-small cell lung cancer. CDR3s leave out the opening cysteine and the closing phenylalanine or tryptophan. The order of the fields is clone size, J gene, CDR3 length, V gene, CDR3 protein. Rows may omit the clone size; those that give it use once, few, many or a size class.

clone size: many
J gene: TRBJ1-1
CDR3 length: 12
V gene: TRBV12-5
CDR3 protein: ASGGTGGDTEAF

clone size: many
J gene: TRBJ1-2
CDR3 length: 10
V gene: TRBV20-1
CDR3 protein: SARSGTYGYT

clone size: many
J gene: TRBJ2-4
CDR3 length: 11
V gene: TRBV10-3
CDR3 protein: AIYSGTGDIQY

clone size: many
J gene: TRBJ1-2
CDR3 length: 13
V gene: TRBV7-8
CDR3 protein: ASSPAQGITAGYT

clone size: many
J gene: TRBJ2-4
CDR3 length: 14
V gene: TRBV7-2
CDR3 protein: ASSLLGAQAKNIQY

clone size: many
J gene: TRBJ1-6
CDR3 length: 12
V gene: TRBV7-2
CDR3 protein: ASGTRTGDSPLH

clone size: many
J gene: TRBJ2-2
CDR3 length: 13
V gene: TRBV7-3
CDR3 protein: ASSFGTAYTGELF

clone size: few
J gene: TRBJ2-3
CDR3 length: 11
V gene: TRBV7-9
CDR3 protein: ASQWGPTDTQY

clone size: many
J gene: TRBJ2-1
CDR3 length: 9
V gene: TRBV2
CDR3 protein: ASHYHNEQF

clone size: few
J gene: TRBJ1-1
CDR3 length: 14
V gene: TRBV6-5
CDR3 protein: ASSYGAVPPNTEAF

clone size: many
J gene: TRBJ2-5
CDR3 length: 12
V gene: TRBV29-1
CDR3 protein: SVEGSVSQETQY

clone size: few
J gene: TRBJ2-5
CDR3 length: 11
V gene: TRBV5-1
CDR3 protein: ASSSAGSETQY

clone size: many
J gene: TRBJ2-3
CDR3 length: 12
V gene: TRBV18
CDR3 protein: ASSPEDGQDTQY

clone size: large
J gene: TRBJ1-1
CDR3 length: 12
V gene: TRBV28
CDR3 protein: ASSGDRGNTEAF

clone size: many
J gene: TRBJ2-3
CDR3 length: 12
V gene: TRBV29-1
CDR3 protein: SVAGTSSTDTQY

clone size: many
J gene: TRBJ1-1
CDR3 length: 12
V gene: TRBV5-1
CDR3 protein: ASSLTGMNTEAF

clone size: -
J gene: TRBJ2-2
CDR3 length: 12
V gene: TRBV12-3/TRBV12-4
CDR3 protein: ASGRSRDTGELF

clone size: -
J gene: TRBJ2-7
CDR3 length: 11
V gene: TRBV6-2/TRBV6-3
CDR3 protein: ASSRSSAPEQY

clone size: many
J gene: TRBJ1-1
CDR3 length: 11
V gene: TRBV5-1
CDR3 protein: ASSLNGDGEAF

clone size: -
J gene: TRBJ1-6
CDR3 length: 11
V gene: TRBV27
CDR3 protein: ASSLSGRSPLH

clone size: -
J gene: TRBJ1-2
CDR3 length: 13
V gene: TRBV20-1
CDR3 protein: SALPDRGTNYGYT

clone size: -
J gene: TRBJ2-4
CDR3 length: 13
V gene: TRBV29-1
CDR3 protein: GVGGHRGAKNIQY

clone size: many
J gene: TRBJ2-2
CDR3 length: 12
V gene: TRBV4-1
CDR3 protein: ASTLGGRRGELF

clone size: many
J gene: TRBJ2-5
CDR3 length: 13
V gene: TRBV5-1
CDR3 protein: ASTLTGPYQETQY

clone size: few
J gene: TRBJ2-1
CDR3 length: 13
V gene: TRBV18
CDR3 protein: ASSRGLAGDNEQF

clone size: -
J gene: TRBJ2-7
CDR3 length: 11
V gene: TRBV5-1
CDR3 protein: ASSLGQEGEQY

clone size: -
J gene: TRBJ2-2
CDR3 length: 14
V gene: TRBV7-2
CDR3 protein: ASSLVGTSGRGELF

clone size: many
J gene: TRBJ1-5
CDR3 length: 9
V gene: TRBV6-2/TRBV6-3
CDR3 protein: ASGFSGPQH

clone size: few
J gene: TRBJ1-1
CDR3 length: 12
V gene: TRBV5-1
CDR3 protein: ASSTTGGVTEAF

clone size: few
J gene: TRBJ2-6
CDR3 length: 15
V gene: TRBV5-1
CDR3 protein: ASSFKGASSGANVLT

clone size: -
J gene: TRBJ1-2
CDR3 length: 14
V gene: TRBV19
CDR3 protein: ASRPGQASANYGYT

clone size: many
J gene: TRBJ1-6
CDR3 length: 14
V gene: TRBV4-1
CDR3 protein: ASSQEGRVGNSPLH

clone size: few
J gene: TRBJ2-7
CDR3 length: 14
V gene: TRBV27
CDR3 protein: ASSLEPGTPSPEQY

clone size: many
J gene: TRBJ2-5
CDR3 length: 15
V gene: TRBV4-1
CDR3 protein: ASSPRPSGGAGETQY

clone size: -
J gene: TRBJ1-3
CDR3 length: 14
V gene: TRBV5-1
CDR3 protein: ASSLEGLFSGNTIY

clone size: few
J gene: TRBJ1-2
CDR3 length: 12
V gene: TRBV25-1
CDR3 protein: ASNQGDSDYGYT

clone size: many
J gene: TRBJ2-3
CDR3 length: 12
V gene: TRBV12-3/TRBV12-4
CDR3 protein: ASSLDGITDTQY

clone size: many
J gene: TRBJ2-7
CDR3 length: 12
V gene: TRBV6-6
CDR3 protein: ASRWGQETYEQY

clone size: many
J gene: TRBJ2-3
CDR3 length: 14
V gene: TRBV18
CDR3 protein: ASSPPEYLGTDTQY

clone size: many
J gene: TRBJ1-5
CDR3 length: 11
V gene: TRBV28
CDR3 protein: ASSFYVNQPQH

clone size: many
J gene: TRBJ2-5
CDR3 length: 11
V gene: TRBV2
CDR3 protein: ASRIQGRETQY

clone size: many
J gene: TRBJ1-5
CDR3 length: 12
V gene: TRBV7-2
CDR3 protein: ASSLDLGVQPQH